This is a list of T cell receptor beta chains from one sample in a study of shared clonotypes between healthy human individuals. The repertoire was sequenced with immunoSEQ multiplex PCR; TCRdb's copy has only in-frame clones and lacks some. This sample has roughly 1,000,000 clones, with approximately 78% found just once. Sequenced input: memory CD4+ T cells from PBMCs. The receptors originated from a man aged 18-30 years in good health. Some clones in this sample may be carry-over from other donors' samples. Both conserved end residues are trimmed from each CDR3. A D gene is named only where the DNA matches it firmly.

j_call v_call d_call cdr3_aa
TRBJ2-1 TRBV13 NA ASSLSQFHEQF
TRBJ2-3 TRBV9 TRBD1 ASSVGTGFADTQY
TRBJ1-1 TRBV28 NA ASSLNNLNTEAF
TRBJ2-2 TRBV5-4 NA ASSSRGVNTGELF
TRBJ1-3 TRBV2 NA ASKSETRGNTIY
TRBJ2-1 TRBV7-3 NA ASSLGNNEQF
TRBJ2-3 TRBV5-1 TRBD2 ASSTGLAGEIDTQY
TRBJ2-1 TRBV19 NA ASSITLPVAEQF
TRBJ1-4 TRBV18 NA ASSPIATNEKLF
TRBJ2-2 TRBV11-2 NA ASSLDLNTGELF
TRBJ1-1 TRBV30 TRBD1 AWSVKGARTEAF
TRBJ2-7 TRBV4-1 NA ASSRKFGTYEQY
TRBJ1-1 TRBV7-2 TRBD1 ASSLTGVLAEAF
TRBJ2-3 TRBV29-1 NA SVEGPGGLPDTQY
TRBJ2-3 TRBV6-6 TRBD1 ASSYTGQGRTDTQY
TRBJ1-5 TRBV2 NA ASQGESNQPQH
TRBJ1-2 TRBV11-1 NA ASSLTRGAYYGYT
TRBJ2-1 TRBV28 NA ASSLSGWREQF
TRBJ1-1 TRBV30 NA AWTRRMNTEAF
TRBJ2-3 TRBV7-9 NA ASSLLPGADTQY
TRBJ2-2 TRBV2 TRBD2 ASSERASGRVYTGELF
TRBJ2-6 TRBV28 TRBD1 ASRDGTVGANVLT
TRBJ1-2 TRBV7-9 TRBD1 ASSPGTGSGDYGYT
TRBJ2-7 TRBV9 NA ASSLGHGGSYEQY
TRBJ1-1 TRBV7-3 NA ASSLNTNTEAF
TRBJ2-5 TRBV7-7 NA ASSAAGGGAETQY
TRBJ1-3 TRBV5-1 NA AKPRGRWDTSGNTIY
TRBJ2-7 TRBV4-1 NA ASSQGTYEQY
TRBJ2-1 TRBV5-1 NA ASSLGQNSYNEQF
TRBJ2-7 TRBV5-6 TRBD2 ASSFRRTSGSYEQY
TRBJ1-2 TRBV10-3 NA AISDAFYGYT
TRBJ1-2 TRBV5-1 TRBD1 ASSLTRGNYGYT
TRBJ2-4 TRBV18 NA ASSPMPTGEVAKNIQY
TRBJ2-7 TRBV28 NA ASSFRGKQY
TRBJ2-1 TRBV7-9 TRBD2 ASSSRGSGRTNDEQF
TRBJ2-2 TRBV7-7 NA ASSSIGTVGGELF
TRBJ2-1 TRBV19 NA ASSQGYNEQF
TRBJ2-3 TRBV10-3 TRBD1 ATNRGRTDTQY
TRBJ1-1 TRBV30 TRBD1 AWSSGGKAF
TRBJ2-7 TRBV28 TRBD1 ASTPPRGAGGYSPYEQY
TRBJ2-1 TRBV4-2 TRBD2 ASSRTIAGGPYNEQF
TRBJ2-5 TRBV5-1 TRBD2 ASSYGAGEGETQY
TRBJ2-3 TRBV19 NA ASSGRVDTQY
TRBJ2-1 TRBV7-3 NA ASSLVGLSYNEQF
TRBJ1-5 TRBV23-1 NA ASSHPEGRPNQPQH
TRBJ2-4 TRBV5-1 NA ASSLVGRKNIQY
TRBJ1-1 TRBV11-2 TRBD1 ASSIGRRDSHNTEAF
TRBJ1-2 TRBV9 NA ASSSRGGAPNYGYT
TRBJ2-1 TRBV18 NA ASLAGSGDNEQF
TRBJ2-1 TRBV4-3 NA ASSQDRDSFYNEQF
TRBJ2-7 TRBV4-2 NA ASSLTTESSYEQY